The clone carrying this T cell receptor (beta chain) was detected only a few times. The antigen is undetermined. This record belongs to a study of T-cell memory formation after mild COVID-19. The wider study: Clusters were largely donor specific. Findings and caveats of the study: Clones contracting across day 15 to 85 had a balanced CD4/CD8 profile; later expanding clones leaned CD4+. Cross-reactive memory apparently joined, as some responding clones appeared in pre-infection memory. Among CD4+ contracting clones, most were CM and EM, and CD8+ ones EMRA.

One entry per CDR3 protein, called by TCRdb with MiXCR from the 5' RACE reads. The sample has tens of thousands of distinct CDR3 sequences, 10% to 15% seen once; the top ten hold about 27%. The receptor comes from an adult woman who had mild COVID-19 (a few samples of this study predate the infection). Cell type and time point are not known. Source material: PBMCs or a T cell subset sorted from them (not recorded which).

DNA for the CDR3: TGTGCCAGCAGTTTAAAACCAGGGATCGGGTACACTGAAGCTTTCTTT. It translates to CASSLKPGIGYTEAFF. The V gene is TRBV27, the J gene TRBJ1-1, with D maybe TRBD1 (5 bases). V was pared by 2 bases and J by 3 bases, with 16 bases between. There are 16 residues in the CDR3. Germline CDR1 MNHEY, CDR2 SMNVEV (reference sequence).